The clone carrying this T cell receptor (beta chain) was recorded once. The data were produced by immunoSEQ multiplex PCR, yet TCRdb's version contains in-frame clones alone and is incomplete. This sample has about 480,000 clones, with approximately 88% found just once. The data stem from a study of blood T cell repertoires in COVID-19. About the study: Samples taken during acute and convalescent COVID-19 were collected in the United States, Italy and Spain. Sources were T cells, B-cell-depleted T cells, or PBMCs; the material itself was cDNA or gDNA.

Donors in Cohort 3 counted as recovered after two negative PCRs, clearance, or symptom resolution. Sample: PBMCs or T cells enriched from blood (not recorded which). The TCR originated in a woman in her thirties or forties who had recovered from COVID-19.

CDR3 nucleotide sequence: TGTGCCAGCAGTTTAAGGATAGCGGGAGGGAGTTCGTACGAGCAGTACTTC. It codes for CASSLRIAGGSSYEQYF. V usage is TRBV27 and J usage is TRBJ2-7; 11 nucleotides match TRBD2. Germline CDR1 is MNHEY and CDR2 is SMNVEV (reference sequence). The CDR3 extends over 17 amino acids. The V gene end was trimmed by 2 bases and the J gene end by 4 bases; junction bases not matched to a gene: 10.